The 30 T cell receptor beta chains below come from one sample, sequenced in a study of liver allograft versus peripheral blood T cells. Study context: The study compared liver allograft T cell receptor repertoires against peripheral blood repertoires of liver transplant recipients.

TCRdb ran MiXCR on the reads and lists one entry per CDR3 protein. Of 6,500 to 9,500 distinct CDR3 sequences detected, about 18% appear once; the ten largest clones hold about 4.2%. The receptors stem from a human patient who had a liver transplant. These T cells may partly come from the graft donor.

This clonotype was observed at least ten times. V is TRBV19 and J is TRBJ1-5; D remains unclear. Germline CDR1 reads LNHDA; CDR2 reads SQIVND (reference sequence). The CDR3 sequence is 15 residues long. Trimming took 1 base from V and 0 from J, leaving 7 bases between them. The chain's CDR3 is CASSIVAPSNQPQHF. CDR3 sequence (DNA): TGTGCCAGTAGTATAGTGGCACCTAGCAATCAGCCCCAGCATTTT.

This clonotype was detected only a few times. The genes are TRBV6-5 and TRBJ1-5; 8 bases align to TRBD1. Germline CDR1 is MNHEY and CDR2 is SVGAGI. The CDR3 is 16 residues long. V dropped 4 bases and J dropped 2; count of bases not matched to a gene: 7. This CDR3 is CASSLNPTGGNQPQHF. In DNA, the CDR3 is TGTGCCAGCAGTTTAAACCCGACAGGGGGCAATCAGCCCCAGCATTTT.

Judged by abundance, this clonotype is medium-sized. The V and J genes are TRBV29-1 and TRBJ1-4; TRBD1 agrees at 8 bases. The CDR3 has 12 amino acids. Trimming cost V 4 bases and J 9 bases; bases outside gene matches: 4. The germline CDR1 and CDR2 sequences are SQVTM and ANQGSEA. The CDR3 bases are TGCAGCGTTGGCGACAGGGGAAAAAAACTGTTTTTT. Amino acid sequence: CSVGDRGKKLFF.

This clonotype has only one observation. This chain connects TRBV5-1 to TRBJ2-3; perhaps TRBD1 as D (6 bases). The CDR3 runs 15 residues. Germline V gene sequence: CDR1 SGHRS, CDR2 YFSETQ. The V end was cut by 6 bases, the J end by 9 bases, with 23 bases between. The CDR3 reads CASTWGPPNGQTQYF. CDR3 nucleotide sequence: TGCGCCAGCACCTGGGGGCCCCCCAATGGACAGACGCAGTATTTT.

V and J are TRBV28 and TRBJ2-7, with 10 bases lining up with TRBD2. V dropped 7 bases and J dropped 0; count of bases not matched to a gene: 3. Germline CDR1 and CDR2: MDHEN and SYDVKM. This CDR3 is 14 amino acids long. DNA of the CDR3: TGTGCCAGCAAACCTAGCGGGGGCTCCTACGAGCAGTACTTC. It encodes CASKPSGGSYEQYF.

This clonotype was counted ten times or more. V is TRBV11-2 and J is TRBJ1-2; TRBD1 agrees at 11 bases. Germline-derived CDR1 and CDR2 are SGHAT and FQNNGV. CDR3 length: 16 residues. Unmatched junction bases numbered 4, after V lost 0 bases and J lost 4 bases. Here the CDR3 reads CASSLEGTGGAYGYTF. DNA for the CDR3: TGTGCCAGCAGCTTAGAGGGGACAGGGGGTGCCTATGGCTACACCTTC. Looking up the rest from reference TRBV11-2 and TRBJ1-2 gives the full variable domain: EAGVAQSPRYKIIEKRQSVAFWCNPISGHATLYWYQQILGQGPKLLIQFQNNGVVDDSQLPKDRFSAERLKGVDSTLKIQPAKLEDSAVYLCASSLEGTGGAYGYTFGSGTRLTVV.

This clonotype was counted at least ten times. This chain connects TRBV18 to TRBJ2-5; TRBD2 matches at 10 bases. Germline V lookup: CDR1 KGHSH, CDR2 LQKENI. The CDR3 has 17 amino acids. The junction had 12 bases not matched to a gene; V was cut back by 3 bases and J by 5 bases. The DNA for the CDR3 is TGTGCCAGCTCACCCCTCCAGCTAGCGGGAGTCGGCGAGACCCAGTACTTC. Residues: CASSPLQLAGVGETQYF.

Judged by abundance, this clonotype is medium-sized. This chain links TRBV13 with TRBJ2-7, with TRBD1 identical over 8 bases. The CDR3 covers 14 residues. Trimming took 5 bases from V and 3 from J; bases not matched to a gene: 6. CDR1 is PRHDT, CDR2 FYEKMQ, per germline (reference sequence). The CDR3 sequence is CASSLTGGNYEQYF. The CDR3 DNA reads TGTGCCAGCAGCCTAACAGGGGGAAACTACGAGCAGTACTTC.

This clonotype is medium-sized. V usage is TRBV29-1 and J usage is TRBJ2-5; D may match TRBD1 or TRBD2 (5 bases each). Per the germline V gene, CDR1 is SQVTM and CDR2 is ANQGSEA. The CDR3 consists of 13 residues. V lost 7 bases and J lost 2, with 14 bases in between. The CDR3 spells CSGSVGVQETQYF. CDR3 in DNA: TGCAGCGGTTCCGTGGGGGTTCAAGAGACCCAGTACTTC.

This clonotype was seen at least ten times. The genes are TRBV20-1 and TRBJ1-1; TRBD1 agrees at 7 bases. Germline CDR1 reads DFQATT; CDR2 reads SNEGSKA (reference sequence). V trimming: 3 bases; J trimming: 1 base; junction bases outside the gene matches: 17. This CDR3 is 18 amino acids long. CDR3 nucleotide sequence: TGCAGTGCTAGGATCCCTTTCCAGACAGGGCTCTCGAACACTGAAGCTTTCTTT. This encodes CSARIPFQTGLSNTEAFF.

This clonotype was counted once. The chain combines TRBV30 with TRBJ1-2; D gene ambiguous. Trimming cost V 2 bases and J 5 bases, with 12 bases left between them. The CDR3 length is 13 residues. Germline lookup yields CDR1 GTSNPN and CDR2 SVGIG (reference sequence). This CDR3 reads CAWSMASVYGYTF. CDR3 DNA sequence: TGTGCCTGGAGTATGGCCTCCGTGTATGGCTACACCTTC.

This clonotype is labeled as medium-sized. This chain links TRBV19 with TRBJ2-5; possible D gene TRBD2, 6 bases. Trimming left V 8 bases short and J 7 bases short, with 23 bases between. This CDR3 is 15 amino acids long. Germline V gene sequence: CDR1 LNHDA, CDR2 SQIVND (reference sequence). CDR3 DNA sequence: TGTGCCAGTGGCGGCGGGGAATCACTTGTGGGGACCCAGTACTTC. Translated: CASGGGESLVGTQYF. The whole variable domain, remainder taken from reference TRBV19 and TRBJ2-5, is DGGITQSPKYLFRKEGQNVTLSCEQNLNHDAMYWYRQDPGQGLRLIYYSQIVNDFQKGDIAEGYSVSREKKESFPLTVTSAQKNPTAFYLCASGGGESLVGTQYFGPGTRLLVL.

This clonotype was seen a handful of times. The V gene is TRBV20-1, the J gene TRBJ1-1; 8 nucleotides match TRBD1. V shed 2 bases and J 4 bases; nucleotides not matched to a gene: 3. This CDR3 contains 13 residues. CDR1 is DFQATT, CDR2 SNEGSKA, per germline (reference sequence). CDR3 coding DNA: TGCAGTGCTAGAACAACAGGGGGCACTGAAGCTTTCTTT. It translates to CSARTTGGTEAFF.

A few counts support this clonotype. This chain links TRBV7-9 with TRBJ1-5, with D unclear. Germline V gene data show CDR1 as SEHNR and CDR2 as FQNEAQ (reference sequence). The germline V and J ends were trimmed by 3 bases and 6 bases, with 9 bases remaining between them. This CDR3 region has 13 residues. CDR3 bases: TGTGCCAGCAGCTTCCTAGGGCTTCAGCCCCAGCATTTT. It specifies CASSFLGLQPQHF.

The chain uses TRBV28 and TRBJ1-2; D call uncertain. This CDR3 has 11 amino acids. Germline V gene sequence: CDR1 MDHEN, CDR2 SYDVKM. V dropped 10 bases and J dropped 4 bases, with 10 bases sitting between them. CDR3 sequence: CATLWGYGYTF. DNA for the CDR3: TGTGCCACTCTCTGGGGCTATGGCTACACCTTC.

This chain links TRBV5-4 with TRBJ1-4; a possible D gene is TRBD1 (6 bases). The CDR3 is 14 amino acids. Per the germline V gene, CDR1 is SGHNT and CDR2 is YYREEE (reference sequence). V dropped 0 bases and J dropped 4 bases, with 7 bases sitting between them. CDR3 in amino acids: CASSLEGDNEKLFF. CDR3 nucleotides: TGTGCCAGCAGCTTGGAGGGGGATAATGAAAAACTGTTTTTT.

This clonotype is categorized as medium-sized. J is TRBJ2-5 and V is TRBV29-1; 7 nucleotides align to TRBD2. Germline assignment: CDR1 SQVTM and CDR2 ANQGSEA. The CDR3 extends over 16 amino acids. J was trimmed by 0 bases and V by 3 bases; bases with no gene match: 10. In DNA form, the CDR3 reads TGCAGCGTTGACGAGCTAGCGGAAACGTACCAAGAGACCCAGTACTTC. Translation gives CSVDELAETYQETQYF.

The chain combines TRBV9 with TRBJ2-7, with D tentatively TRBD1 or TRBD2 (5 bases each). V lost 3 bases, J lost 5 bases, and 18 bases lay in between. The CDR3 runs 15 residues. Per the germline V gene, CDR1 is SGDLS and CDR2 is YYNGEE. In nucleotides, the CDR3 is TGTGCCAGCAGCGAGGACATGGGTGGACTTCACGAGCAGTACTTC. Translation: CASSEDMGGLHEQYF.

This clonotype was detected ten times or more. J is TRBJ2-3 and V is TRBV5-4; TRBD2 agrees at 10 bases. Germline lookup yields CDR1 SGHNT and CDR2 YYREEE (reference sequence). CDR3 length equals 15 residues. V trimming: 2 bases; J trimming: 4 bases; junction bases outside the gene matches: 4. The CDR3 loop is CASSLILAGPDTQYF. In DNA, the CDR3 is TGTGCCAGCAGCTTAATACTAGCGGGACCAGATACGCAGTATTTT.

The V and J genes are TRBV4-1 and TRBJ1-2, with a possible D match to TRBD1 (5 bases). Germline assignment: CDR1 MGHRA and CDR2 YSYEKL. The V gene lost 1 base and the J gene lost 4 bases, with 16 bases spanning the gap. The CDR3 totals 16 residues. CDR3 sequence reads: CASSQGWGVTGYGYTF. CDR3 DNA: TGCGCCAGCAGCCAAGGGTGGGGGGTAACGGGCTATGGCTACACCTTC.

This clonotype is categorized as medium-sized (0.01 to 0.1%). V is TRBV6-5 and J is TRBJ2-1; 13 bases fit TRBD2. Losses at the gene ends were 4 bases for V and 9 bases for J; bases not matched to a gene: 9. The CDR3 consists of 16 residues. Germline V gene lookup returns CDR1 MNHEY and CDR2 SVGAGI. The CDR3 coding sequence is TGTGCCAGCAGTTTCCGTGGACTAGCGGGAGTCGGTGAGCAGTTCTTC. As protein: CASSFRGLAGVGEQFF.

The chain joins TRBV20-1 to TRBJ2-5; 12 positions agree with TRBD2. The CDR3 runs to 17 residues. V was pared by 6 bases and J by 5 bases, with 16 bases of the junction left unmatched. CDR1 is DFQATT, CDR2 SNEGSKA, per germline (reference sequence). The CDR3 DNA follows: TGCAGTGCCAGGGCCGTGACTAGCGGGAGCTTGAGGGAGACCCAGTACTTC. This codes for CSARAVTSGSLRETQYF.

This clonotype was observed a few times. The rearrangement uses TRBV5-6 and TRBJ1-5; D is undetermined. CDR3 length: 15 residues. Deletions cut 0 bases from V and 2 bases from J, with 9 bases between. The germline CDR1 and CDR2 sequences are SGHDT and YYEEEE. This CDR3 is CASSLGRVGNQPQHF. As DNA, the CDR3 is TGTGCCAGCAGCTTGGGGAGGGTCGGCAATCAGCCCCAGCATTTT.

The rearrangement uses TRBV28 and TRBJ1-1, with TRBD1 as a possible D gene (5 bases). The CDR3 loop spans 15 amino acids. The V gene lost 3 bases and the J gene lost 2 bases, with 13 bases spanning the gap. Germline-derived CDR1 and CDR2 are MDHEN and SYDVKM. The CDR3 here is CASSFIGGANTEAFF. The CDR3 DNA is TGTGCCAGCAGTTTCATCGGTGGGGCTAACACTGAAGCTTTCTTT.

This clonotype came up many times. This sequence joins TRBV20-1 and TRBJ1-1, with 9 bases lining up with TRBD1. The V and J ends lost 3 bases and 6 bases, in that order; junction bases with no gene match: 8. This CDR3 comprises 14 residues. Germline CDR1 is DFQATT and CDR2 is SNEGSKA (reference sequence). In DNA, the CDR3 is TGCAGTGCTAGGTCCGGGACAGGGAGGCCTGAAGCTTTCTTT. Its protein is CSARSGTGRPEAFF.

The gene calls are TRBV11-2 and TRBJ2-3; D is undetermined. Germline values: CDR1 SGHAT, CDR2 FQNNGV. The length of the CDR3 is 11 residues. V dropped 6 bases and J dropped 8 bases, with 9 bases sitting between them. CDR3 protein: CASRLVGTQYF. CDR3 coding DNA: TGTGCCAGCAGACTGGTTGGTACGCAGTATTTT.

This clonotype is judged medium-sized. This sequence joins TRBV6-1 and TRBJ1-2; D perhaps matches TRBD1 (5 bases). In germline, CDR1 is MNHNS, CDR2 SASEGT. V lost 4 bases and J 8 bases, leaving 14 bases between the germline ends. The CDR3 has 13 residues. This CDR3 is CASSGAGAGGYTF. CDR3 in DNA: TGTGCCAGCAGTGGTGCCGGGGCGGGAGGCTACACCTTC.

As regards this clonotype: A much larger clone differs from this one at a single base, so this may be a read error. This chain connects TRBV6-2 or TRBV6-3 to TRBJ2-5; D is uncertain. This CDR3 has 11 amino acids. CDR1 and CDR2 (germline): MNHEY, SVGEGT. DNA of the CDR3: TGTGCCAGCAGTTTCAAAGAGAACCAGTACTTC. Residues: CASSFKENQYF.

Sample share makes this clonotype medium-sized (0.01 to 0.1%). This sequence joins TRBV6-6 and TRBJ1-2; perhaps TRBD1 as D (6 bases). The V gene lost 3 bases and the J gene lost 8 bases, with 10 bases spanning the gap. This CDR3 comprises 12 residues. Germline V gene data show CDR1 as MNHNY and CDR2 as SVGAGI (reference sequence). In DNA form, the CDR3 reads TGTGCCAGCAGTTATGCAGGGGTGGGCTACACCTTC. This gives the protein CASSYAGVGYTF.

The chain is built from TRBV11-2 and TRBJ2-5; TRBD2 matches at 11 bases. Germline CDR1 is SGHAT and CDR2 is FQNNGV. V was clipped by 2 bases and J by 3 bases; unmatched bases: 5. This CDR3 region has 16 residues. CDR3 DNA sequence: TGTGCCAGCAGCTTACTAGCGGGAGGTATGGAAGAGACCCAGTACTTC. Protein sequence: CASSLLAGGMEETQYF.